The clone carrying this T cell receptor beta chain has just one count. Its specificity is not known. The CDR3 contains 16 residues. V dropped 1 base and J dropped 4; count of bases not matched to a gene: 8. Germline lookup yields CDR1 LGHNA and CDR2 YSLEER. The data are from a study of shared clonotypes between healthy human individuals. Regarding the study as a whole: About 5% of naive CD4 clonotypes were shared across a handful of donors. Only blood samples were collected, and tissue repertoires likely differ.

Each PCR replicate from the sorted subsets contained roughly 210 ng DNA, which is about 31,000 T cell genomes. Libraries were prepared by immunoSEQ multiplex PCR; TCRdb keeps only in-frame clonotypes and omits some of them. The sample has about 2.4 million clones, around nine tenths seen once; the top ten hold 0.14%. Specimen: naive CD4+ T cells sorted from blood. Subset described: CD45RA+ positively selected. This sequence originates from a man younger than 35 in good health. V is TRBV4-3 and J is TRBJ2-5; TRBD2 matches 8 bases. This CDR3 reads CASSQAGSGTGETQYF. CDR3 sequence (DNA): TGCGCCAGCAGCCAAGCGGGTAGCGGGACCGGAGAGACCCAGTACTTC.